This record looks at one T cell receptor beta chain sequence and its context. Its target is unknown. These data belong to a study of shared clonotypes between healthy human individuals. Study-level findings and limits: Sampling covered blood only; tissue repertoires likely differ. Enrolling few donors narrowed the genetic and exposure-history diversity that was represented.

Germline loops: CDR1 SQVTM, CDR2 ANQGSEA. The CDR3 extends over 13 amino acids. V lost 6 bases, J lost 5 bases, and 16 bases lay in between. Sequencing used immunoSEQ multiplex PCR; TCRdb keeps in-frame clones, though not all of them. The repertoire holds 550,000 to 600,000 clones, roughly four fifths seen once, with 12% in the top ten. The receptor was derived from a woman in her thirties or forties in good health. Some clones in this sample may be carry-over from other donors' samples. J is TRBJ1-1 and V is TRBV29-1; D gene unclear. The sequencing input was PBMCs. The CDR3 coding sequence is TGCAGCGTCGTTGAGGGAGGAGGGACTGAAGCTTTCTTT. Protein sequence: CSVVEGGGTEAFF.